The T cell receptor (beta chain) under discussion was sequenced for a study of blood T cell repertoires in COVID-19. Study background: COVID-19 samples from acute and convalescent phases originated in the United States, Italy and Spain.

Trimming pared 3 bases from V and 1 base from J, leaving 12 bases between. CDR1 and CDR2 (germline): SQVTM, ANQGSEA. This CDR3 has 14 residues. The data were produced by immunoSEQ multiplex PCR, yet TCRdb's version contains in-frame clones alone and is incomplete. The sample carries around 200,000 clones, about 88% recorded once. The TCR comes from a middle-aged man with active or convalescent COVID-19. The chain employs TRBV29-1 and TRBJ1-2, with D perhaps matching TRBD1 (6 bases). Sequencing input: peripheral blood. The CDR3 bases are TGCAGCGTTGACGCGAGGACAGATAACTATGGCTACACCTTC. It encodes CSVDARTDNYGYTF.